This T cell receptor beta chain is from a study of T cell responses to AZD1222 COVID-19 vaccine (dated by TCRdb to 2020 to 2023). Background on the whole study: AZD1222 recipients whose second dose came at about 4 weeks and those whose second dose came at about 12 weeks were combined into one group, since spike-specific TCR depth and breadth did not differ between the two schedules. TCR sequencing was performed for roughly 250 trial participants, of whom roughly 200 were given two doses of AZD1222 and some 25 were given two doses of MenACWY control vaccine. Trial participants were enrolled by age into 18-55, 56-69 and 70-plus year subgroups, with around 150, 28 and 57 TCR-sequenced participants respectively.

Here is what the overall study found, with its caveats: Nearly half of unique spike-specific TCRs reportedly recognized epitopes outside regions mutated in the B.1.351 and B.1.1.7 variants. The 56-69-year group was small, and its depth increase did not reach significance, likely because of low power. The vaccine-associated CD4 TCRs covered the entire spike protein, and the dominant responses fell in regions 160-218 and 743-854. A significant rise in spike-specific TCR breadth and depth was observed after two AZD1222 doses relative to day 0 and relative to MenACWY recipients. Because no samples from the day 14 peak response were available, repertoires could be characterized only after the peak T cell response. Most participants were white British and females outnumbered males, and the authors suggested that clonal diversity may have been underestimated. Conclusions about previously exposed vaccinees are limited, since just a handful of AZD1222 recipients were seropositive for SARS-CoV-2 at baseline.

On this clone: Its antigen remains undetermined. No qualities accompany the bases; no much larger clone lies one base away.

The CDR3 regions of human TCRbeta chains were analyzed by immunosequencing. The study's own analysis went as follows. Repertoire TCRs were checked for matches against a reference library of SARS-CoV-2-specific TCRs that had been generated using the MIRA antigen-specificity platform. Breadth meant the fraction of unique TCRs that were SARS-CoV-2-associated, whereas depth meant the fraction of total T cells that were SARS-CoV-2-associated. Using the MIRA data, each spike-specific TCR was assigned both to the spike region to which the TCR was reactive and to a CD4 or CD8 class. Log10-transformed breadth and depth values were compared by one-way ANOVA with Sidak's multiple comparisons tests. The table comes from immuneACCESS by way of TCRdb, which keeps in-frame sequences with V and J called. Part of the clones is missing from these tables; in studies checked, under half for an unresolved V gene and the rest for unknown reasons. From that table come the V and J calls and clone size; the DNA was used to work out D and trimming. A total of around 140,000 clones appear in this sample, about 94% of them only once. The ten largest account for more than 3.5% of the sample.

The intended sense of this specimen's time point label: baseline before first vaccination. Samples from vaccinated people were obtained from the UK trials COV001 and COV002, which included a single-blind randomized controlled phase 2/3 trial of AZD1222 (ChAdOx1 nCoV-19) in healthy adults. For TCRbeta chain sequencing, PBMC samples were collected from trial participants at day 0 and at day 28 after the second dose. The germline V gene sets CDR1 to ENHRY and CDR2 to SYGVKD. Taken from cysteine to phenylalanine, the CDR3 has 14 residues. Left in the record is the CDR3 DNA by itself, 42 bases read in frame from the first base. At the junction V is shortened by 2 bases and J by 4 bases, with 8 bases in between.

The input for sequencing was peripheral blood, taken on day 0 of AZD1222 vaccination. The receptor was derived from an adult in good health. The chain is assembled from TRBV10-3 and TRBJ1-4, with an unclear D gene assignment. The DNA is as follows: TGTGCCATCAGTGAGGGTCAGGATAATGAAAAACTGTTTTTT. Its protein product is CAISEGQDNEKLFF.